Listed here are 5 T cell receptor beta chains from one sample, sequenced in a study of shared clonotypes between healthy human individuals. Here immunoSEQ multiplex PCR was the method, and the copy in TCRdb shows in-frame clones only, minus some. The sample lists hundreds of thousands of clones, 97% seen once, with 0.045% to 0.07% in the top ten. The sequenced sample was naive CD4+ T cells sorted from blood. Subset specified: CD45RA+ positively selected. Every receptor here comes from a woman aged 25 to 39 in good health.

In this sample, this clone turned up once. The rearrangement links TRBV11-2 to TRBJ1-1, with D perhaps matching TRBD1 (5 bases). Trimming removed 1 base at V and 4 bases at J, with 10 bases between. CDR1 is SGHAT and CDR2 is FQNNGV in the germline V gene. The CDR3 loop spans 14 amino acids. This CDR3 is CASSLVGAATEAFF. The CDR3 nucleotides read TGTGCCAGCAGCTTAGTTGGGGCGGCCACTGAAGCTTTCTTT.

This chain joins TRBV19 and TRBJ2-6; D not certain. The V gene's germline CDR1 is LNHDA and CDR2 SQIVND (reference sequence). Trimming pared 5 bases from V and 4 bases from J, leaving 12 bases between. The CDR3 is made up of 15 amino acids. CDR3 nucleotide sequence: TGTGCCAGTAGTTTGGCAGAGTCCGGGGCCAACGTCCTGACTTTC. It yields the protein CASSLAESGANVLTF.

The chain joins TRBV27 to TRBJ2-5; a weak D match, TRBD2 (6 bases). Germline V gene data show CDR1 as MNHEY and CDR2 as SMNVEV (reference sequence). This CDR3 comprises 16 residues. Trimming pared 5 bases from V and 3 bases from J, leaving 19 bases between. CDR3 nucleotide sequence: TGTGCCAGCAGTCCCCGGGACCGGGGGATAGAAGAGACCCAGTACTTC. Translating it yields CASSPRDRGIEETQYF.

This clone was seen once. The chain recombines TRBV19 with TRBJ1-3; D remains ambiguous. The CDR3 sequence is 16 residues long. Germline values: CDR1 LNHDA, CDR2 SQIVND (reference sequence). V lost 3 bases and J lost 0, with 12 bases in between. CDR3 in amino acids: CASSIGPSDSGNTIYF. DNA of the CDR3: TGTGCCAGTAGTATCGGGCCTTCTGACTCTGGAAACACCATATATTTT.

The chain combines TRBV5-8 with TRBJ1-5, with TRBD1 matching over 8 bases. CDR3 length: 16 amino acids. Germline V gene lookup returns CDR1 SGHTS and CDR2 YDEGEE. V dropped 3 bases and J dropped 5; count of bases not matched to a gene: 10. The CDR3 protein is CASSSGQGRPDQPQHF. DNA for the CDR3: TGTGCCAGCAGCTCAGGACAGGGTAGACCCGATCAGCCCCAGCATTTT.